This TCR beta chain was sequenced in a study of T cell responses to AZD1222 COVID-19 vaccine. Study-level points and caveats: Only 6 or 7 individuals given AZD1222 were seropositive at baseline. Vaccine-related CD4 TCRs covered spike, predominating at 160-218 and 743-854. Spike-specific TCR breadth rose after two AZD1222 doses, and depth rose as well.

Comments on this clone: Its antigen is not identified.

Clones were read by immunoSEQ multiplex PCR, and TCRdb kept only the in-frame ones, dropping some. Among more than 75,000 clones listed, roughly 90% were seen once. The CDR3 has 19 amino acids. J lost 0 bases, V lost 5 bases, and 14 bases had no gene match. Looked up from germline, CDR1 is MDHEN and CDR2 is SYDVKM. The sample consisted of peripheral blood, taken on day 0 of AZD1222 vaccination. The chain recombines TRBV28 with TRBJ2-5; TRBD2 matches at 11 bases. The clonotype comes from an adult in good health. CDR3 coding DNA: TGTGCCAGCAGTCCAGGGGTAGTTAGCGGGAGGGCCTACCAAGAGACCCAGTACTTC. It translates to CASSPGVVSGRAYQETQYF.